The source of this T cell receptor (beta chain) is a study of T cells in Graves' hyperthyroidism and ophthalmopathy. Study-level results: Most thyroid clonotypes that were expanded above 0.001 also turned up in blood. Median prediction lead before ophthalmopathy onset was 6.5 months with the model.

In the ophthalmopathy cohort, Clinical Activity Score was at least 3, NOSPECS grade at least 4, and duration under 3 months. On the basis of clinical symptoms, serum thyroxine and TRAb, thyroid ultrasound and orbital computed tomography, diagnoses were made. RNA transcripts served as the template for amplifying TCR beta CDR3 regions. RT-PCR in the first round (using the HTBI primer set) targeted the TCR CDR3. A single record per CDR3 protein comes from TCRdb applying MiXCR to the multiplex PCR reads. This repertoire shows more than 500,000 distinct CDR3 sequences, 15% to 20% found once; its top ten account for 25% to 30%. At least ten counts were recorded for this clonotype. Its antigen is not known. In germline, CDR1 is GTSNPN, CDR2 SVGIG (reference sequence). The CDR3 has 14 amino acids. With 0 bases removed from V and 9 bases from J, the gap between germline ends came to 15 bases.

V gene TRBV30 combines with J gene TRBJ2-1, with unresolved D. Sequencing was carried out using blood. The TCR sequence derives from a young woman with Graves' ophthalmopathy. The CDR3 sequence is CAWSVRADLSEQFF. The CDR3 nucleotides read TGTGCCTGGAGTGTACGGGCGGACCTAAGTGAGCAGTTCTTC.